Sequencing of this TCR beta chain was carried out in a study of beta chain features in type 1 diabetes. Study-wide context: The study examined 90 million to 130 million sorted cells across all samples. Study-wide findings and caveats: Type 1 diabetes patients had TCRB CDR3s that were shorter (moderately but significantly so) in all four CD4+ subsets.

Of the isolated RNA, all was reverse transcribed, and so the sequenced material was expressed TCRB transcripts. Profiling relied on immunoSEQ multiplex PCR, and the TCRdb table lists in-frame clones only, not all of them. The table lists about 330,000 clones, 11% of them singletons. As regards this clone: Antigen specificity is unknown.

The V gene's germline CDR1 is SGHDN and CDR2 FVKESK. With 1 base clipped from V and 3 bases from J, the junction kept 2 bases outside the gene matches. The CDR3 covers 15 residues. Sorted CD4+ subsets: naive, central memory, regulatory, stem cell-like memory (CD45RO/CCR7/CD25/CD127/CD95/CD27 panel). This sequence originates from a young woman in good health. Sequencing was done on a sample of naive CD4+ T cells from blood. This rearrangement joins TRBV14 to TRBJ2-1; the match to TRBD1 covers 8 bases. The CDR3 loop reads CASSQVDRVYNEQFF. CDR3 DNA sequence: TGTGCCAGCAGCCAAGTGGACAGGGTCTACAATGAGCAGTTCTTC. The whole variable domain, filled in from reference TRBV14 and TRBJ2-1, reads EAGVTQFPSHSVIEKGQTVTLRCDPISGHDNLYWYRRVMGKEIKFLLHFVKESKQDESGMPNNRFLAERTGGTYSTLKVQPAELEDSGVYFCASSQVDRVYNEQFFGPGTRLTVL.